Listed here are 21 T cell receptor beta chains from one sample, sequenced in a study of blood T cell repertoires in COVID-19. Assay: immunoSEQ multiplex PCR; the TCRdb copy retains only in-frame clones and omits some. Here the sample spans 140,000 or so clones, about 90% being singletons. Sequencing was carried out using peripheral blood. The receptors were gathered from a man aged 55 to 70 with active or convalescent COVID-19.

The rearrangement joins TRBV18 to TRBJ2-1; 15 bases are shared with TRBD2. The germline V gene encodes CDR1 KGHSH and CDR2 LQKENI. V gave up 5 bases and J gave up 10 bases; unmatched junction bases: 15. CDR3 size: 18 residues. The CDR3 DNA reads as TGTGCCAGCTCAGCTCCGGGACTAGCGGGGGGTGCCCAGGCGGAGCAGTTCTTC. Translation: CASSAPGLAGGAQAEQFF. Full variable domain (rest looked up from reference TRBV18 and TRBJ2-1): NAGVMQNPRHLVRRRGQEARLRCSPMKGHSHVYWYRQLPEEGLKFMVYLQKENIIDESGMPKERFSAEFPKEGPSILRIQQVVRGDSAAYFCASSAPGLAGGAQAEQFFGPGTRLTVL.

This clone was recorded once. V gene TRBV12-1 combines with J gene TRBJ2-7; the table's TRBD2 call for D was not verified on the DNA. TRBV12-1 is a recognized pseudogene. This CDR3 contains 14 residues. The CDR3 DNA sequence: TGTGCCAGCAGCTTTGCGAGTGATACCTACGAGCAGTACTTC. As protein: CASSFASDTYEQYF.

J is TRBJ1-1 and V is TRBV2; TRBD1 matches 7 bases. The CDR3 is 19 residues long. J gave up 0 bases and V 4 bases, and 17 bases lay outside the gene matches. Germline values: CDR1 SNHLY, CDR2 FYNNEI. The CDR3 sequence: CASSVPPLPGQSLNTEAFF. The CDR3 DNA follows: TGTGCCAGCAGTGTTCCCCCCTTGCCGGGACAGTCACTGAACACTGAAGCTTTCTTT.

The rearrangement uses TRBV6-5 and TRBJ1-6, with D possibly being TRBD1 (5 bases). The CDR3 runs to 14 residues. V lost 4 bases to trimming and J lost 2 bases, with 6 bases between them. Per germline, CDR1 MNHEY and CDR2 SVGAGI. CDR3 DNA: TGTGCCAGCAGTTCAGGGCCCTATAATTCACCCCTCCACTTT. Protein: CASSSGPYNSPLHF.

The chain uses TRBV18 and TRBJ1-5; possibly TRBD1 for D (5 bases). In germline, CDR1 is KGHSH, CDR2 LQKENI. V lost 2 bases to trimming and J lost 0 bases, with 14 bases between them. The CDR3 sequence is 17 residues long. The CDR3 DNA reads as TGTGCCAGCTCACCATATGGGGGGATGTCTAGCAATCAGCCCCAGCATTTT. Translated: CASSPYGGMSSNQPQHF.

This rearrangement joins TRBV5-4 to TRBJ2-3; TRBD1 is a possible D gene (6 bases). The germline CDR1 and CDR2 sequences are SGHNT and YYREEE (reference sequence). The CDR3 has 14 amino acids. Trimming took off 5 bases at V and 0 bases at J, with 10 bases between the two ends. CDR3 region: CASRKGVSTDTQYF. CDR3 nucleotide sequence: TGTGCCAGCAGGAAGGGGGTTAGCACAGATACGCAGTATTTT.

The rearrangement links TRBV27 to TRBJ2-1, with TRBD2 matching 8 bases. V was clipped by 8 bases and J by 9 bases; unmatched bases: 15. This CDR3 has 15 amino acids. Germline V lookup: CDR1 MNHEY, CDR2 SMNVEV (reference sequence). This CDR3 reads CASRSIAGPWGEQFF. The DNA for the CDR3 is TGTGCCAGCCGGTCGATAGCGGGGCCTTGGGGTGAGCAGTTCTTC.

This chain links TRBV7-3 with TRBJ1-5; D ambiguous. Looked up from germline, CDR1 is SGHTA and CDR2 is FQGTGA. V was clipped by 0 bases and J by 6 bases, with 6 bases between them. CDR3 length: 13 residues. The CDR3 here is CASSLTSGQPQHF. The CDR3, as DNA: TGTGCCAGCAGCTTAACGTCCGGTCAGCCCCAGCATTTT. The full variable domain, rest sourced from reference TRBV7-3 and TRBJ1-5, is GAGVSQTPSNKVTEKGKYVELRCDPISGHTALYWYRQSLGQGPEFLIYFQGTGAADDSGLPNDRFFAVRPEGSVSTLKIQRTERGDSAVYLCASSLTSGQPQHFGDGTRLSIL.

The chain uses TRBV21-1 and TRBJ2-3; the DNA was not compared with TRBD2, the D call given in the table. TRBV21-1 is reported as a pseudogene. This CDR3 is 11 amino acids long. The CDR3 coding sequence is TGTGCCAGCAGCAAACGAACGGCGCAGTATTTT. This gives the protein CASSKRTAQYF.

The CDR3 sequence: CASSSGTSGSPLLGEQYF. As DNA, the CDR3 is TGCGCCAGCAGTTCCGGGACTAGCGGGAGCCCACTCCTCGGAGAGCAGTACTTC. This rearrangement joins TRBV5-1 to TRBJ2-7; 14 nucleotides line up with TRBD2. From germline, CDR1 is SGHRS and CDR2 YFSETQ. J was trimmed by 7 bases and V by 5 bases; bases with no gene match: 17. The CDR3 sequence is 18 residues long.

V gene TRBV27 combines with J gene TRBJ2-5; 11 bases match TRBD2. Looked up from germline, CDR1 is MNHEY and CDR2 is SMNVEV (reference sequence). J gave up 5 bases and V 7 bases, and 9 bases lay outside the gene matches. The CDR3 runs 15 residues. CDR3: CASNIAGGRYETQYF. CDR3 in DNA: TGTGCCAGCAATATAGCGGGAGGGCGGTATGAGACCCAGTACTTC.

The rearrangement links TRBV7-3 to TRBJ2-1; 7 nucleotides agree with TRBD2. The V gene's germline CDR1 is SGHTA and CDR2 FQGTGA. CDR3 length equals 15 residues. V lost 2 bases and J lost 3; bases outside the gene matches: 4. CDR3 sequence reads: CASSLVGGSYNEQFF. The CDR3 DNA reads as TGTGCCAGCAGCTTAGTGGGCGGGAGCTACAATGAGCAGTTCTTC.

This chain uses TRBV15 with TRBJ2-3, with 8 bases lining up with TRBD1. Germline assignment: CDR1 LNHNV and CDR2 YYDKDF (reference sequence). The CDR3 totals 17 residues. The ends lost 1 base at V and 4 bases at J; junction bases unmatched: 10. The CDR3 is CATSRAPRQGMADTQYF. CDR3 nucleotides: TGTGCCACCAGCAGAGCCCCCAGACAGGGGATGGCAGATACGCAGTATTTT.

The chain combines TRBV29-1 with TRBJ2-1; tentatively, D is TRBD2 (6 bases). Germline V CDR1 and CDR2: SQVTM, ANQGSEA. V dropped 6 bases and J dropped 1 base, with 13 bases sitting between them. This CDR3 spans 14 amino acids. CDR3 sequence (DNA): TGCAGCGTCGATCGCGGGGAATCCTACAATGAGCAGTTCTTC. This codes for CSVDRGESYNEQFF.

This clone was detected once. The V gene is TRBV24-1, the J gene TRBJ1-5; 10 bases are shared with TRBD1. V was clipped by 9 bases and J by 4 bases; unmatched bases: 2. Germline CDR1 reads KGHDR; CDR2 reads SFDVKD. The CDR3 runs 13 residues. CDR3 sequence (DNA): TGTGCCACCGGGGACAGGGGAAATCAGCCCCAGCATTTT. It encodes CATGDRGNQPQHF.

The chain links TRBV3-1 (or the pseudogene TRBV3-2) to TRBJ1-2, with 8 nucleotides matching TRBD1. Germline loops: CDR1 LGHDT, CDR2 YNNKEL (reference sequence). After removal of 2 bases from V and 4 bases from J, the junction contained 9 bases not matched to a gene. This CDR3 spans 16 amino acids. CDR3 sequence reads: CASSQRTGPSFYGYTF. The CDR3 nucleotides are TGTGCCAGCAGCCAACGGACAGGGCCCTCTTTCTATGGCTACACCTTC.

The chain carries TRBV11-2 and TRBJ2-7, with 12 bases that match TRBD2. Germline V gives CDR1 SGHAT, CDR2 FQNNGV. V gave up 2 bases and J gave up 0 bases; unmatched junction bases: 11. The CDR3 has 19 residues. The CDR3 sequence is CASSLRLAGGSLLSYEQYF. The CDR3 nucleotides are TGTGCCAGCAGCTTAAGGCTAGCGGGAGGGTCACTACTCTCCTACGAGCAGTACTTC.

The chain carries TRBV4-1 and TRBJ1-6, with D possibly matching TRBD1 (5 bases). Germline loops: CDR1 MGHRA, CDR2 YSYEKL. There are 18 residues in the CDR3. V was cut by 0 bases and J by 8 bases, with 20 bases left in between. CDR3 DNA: TGCGCCAGCAGCCAAGATCGTATGGGCCAGGGAGGGTATTCACCCCTCCACTTT. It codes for CASSQDRMGQGGYSPLHF.

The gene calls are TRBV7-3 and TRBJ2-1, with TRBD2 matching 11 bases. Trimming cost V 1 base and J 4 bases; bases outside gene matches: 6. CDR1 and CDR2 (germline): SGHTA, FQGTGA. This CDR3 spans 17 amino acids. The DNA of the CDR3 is TGTGCCAGCAGCTTAATCCCCGGGACTAGCGGATACAATGAGCAGTTCTTC. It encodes CASSLIPGTSGYNEQFF.

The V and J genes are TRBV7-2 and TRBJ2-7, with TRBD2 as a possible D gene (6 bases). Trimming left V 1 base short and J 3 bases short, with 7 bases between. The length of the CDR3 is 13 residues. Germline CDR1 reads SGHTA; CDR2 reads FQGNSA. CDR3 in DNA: TGTGCCAGCAGCTTAGTGGGGGGCTACGAGCAGTACTTC. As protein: CASSLVGGYEQYF.

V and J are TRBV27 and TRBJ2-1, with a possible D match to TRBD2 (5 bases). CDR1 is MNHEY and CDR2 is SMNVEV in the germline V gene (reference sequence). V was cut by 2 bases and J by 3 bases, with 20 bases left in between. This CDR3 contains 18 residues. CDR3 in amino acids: CASSLAPGVPGIYNEQFF. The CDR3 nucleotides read TGTGCCAGCAGTTTAGCGCCCGGGGTGCCCGGGATCTACAATGAGCAGTTCTTC.